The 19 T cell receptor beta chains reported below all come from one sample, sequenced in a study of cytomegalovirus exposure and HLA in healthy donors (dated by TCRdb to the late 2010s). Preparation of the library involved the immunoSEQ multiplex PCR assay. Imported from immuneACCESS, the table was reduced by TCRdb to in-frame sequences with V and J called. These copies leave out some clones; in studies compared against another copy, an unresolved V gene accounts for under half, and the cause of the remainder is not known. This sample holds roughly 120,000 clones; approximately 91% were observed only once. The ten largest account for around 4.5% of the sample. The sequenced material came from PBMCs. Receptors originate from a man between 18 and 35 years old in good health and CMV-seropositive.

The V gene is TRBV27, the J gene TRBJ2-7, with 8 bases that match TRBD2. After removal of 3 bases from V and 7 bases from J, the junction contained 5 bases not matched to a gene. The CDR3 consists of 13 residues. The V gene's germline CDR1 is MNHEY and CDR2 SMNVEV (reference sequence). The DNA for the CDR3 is TGTGCCAGCAGTTTCGGGGCGGGGGGTGAGCAGTACTTC. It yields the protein CASSFGAGGEQYF.

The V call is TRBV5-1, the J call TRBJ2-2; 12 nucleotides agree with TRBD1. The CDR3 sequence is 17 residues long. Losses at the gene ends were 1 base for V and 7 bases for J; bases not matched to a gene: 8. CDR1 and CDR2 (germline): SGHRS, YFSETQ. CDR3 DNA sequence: TGCGCCAGCAGCTTGAATACCGGGACAGGGGGCGGCGGGGAGCTGTTTTTT. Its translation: CASSLNTGTGGGGELFF. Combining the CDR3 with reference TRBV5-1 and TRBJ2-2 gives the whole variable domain KAGVTQTPRYLIKTRGQQVTLSCSPISGHRSVSWYQQTPGQGLQFLFEYFSETQRNKGNFPGRFSGRQFSNSRSEMNVSTLELGDSALYLCASSLNTGTGGGGELFFGEGSRLTVL.

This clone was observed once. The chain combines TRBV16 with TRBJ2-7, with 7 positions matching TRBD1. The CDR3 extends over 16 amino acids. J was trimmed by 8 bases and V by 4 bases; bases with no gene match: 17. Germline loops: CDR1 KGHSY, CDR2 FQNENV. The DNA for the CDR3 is TGTGCCAGCAGCCCAACGTCTGTGACAGGGCGCTATCAGCAGTACTTC. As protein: CASSPTSVTGRYQQYF.

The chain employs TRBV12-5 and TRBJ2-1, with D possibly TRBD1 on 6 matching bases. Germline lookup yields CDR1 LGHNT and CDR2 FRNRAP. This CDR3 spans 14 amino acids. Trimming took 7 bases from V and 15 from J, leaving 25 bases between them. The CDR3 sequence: CASDFPPRKKGGFF. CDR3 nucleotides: TGTGCTAGTGATTTCCCGCCAAGGAAGAAAGGGGGGTTCTTC.

The CDR3 sequence is CASSRERGGVVDGYTF. As DNA, the CDR3 is TGCGCCAGCAGCCGCGAGAGGGGGGGAGTGGTAGATGGCTACACCTTC. J is TRBJ1-2 and V is TRBV4-1, with D tentatively TRBD1 (6 bases). The CDR3 length is 16 residues. The germline gives CDR1 MGHRA, CDR2 YSYEKL. Trimming stripped 4 bases from V and 6 bases from J, with 21 bases between.

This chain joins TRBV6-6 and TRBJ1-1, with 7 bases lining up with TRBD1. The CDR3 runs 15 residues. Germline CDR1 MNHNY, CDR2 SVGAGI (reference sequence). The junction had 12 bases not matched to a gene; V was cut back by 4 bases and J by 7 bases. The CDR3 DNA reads TGTGCCAGCAGTTCCACCTTATACGGGACAGATGAAGCTTTCTTT. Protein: CASSSTLYGTDEAFF.

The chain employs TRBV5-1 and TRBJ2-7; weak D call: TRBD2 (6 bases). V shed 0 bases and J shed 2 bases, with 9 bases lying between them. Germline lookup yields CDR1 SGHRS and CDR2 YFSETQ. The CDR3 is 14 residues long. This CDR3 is CASSLGAGTYEQYF. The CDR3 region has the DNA TGCGCCAGCAGCTTGGGGGCGGGAACCTACGAGCAGTACTTC.

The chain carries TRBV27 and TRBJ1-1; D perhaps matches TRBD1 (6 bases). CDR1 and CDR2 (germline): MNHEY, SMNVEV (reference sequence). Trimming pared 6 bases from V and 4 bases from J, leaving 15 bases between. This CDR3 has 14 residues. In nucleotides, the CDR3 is TGTGCCAGCAGACAGGGAGTAGTTTTCACTGAAGCTTTCTTT. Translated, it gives CASRQGVVFTEAFF.

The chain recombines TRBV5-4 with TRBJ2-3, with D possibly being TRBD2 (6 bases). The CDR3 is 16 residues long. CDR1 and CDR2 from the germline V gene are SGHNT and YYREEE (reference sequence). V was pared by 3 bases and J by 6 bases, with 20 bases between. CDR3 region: CASSSISRGRVDTQYF. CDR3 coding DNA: TGTGCCAGCAGCTCCATATCGCGGGGACGGGTCGATACGCAGTATTTT.

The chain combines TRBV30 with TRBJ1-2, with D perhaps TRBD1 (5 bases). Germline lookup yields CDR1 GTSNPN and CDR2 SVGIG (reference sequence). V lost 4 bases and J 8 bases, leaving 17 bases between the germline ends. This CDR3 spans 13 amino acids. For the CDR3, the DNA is TGTGCCTGGAAAAACGCAGGAGGGGAGGGCTACACCTTC. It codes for CAWKNAGGEGYTF. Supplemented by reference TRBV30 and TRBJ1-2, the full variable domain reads SQTIHQWPATLVQPVGSPLSLECTVEGTSNPNLYWYRQAAGRGLQLLFYSVGIGQISSEVPQNLSASRPQDRQFILSSKKLLLSDSGFYLCAWKNAGGEGYTFGSGTRLTVV.

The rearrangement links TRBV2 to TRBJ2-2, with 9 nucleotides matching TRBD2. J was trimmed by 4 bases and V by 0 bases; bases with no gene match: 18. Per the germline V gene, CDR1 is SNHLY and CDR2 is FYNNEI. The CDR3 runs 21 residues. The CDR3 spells CASSEAREGQQDPSGTGELFF. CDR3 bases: TGTGCCAGCAGTGAAGCGCGGGAGGGACAACAGGACCCCAGTGGCACCGGGGAGCTGTTTTTT.

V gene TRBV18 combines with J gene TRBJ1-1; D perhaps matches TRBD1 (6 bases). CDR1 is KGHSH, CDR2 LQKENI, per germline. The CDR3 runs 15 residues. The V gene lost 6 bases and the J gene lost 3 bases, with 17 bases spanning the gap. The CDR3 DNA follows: TGTGCCAGCTCCCGCTCAGGGGCTTGGTACACTGAAGCTTTCTTT. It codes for CASSRSGAWYTEAFF.

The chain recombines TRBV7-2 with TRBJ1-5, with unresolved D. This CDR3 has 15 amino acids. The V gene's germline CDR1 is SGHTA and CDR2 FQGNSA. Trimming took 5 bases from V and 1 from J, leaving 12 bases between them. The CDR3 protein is CASSGRRGSNQPQHF. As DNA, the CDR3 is TGTGCCAGCAGCGGCCGGAGAGGGAGCAATCAGCCCCAGCATTTT.

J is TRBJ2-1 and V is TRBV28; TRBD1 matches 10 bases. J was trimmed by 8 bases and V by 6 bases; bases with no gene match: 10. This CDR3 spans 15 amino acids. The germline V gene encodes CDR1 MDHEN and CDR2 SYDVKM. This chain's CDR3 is CASSLRQGALYEQFF. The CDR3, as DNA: TGTGCCAGCAGCCTGAGACAGGGGGCTCTCTATGAGCAGTTCTTC.

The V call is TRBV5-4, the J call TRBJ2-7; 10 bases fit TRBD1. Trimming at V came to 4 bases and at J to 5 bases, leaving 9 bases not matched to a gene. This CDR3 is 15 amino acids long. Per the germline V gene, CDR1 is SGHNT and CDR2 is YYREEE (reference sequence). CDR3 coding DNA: TGTGCCAGCAGCCGCCGGGACAGGGGTATCGACGAGCAGTACTTC. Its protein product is CASSRRDRGIDEQYF.

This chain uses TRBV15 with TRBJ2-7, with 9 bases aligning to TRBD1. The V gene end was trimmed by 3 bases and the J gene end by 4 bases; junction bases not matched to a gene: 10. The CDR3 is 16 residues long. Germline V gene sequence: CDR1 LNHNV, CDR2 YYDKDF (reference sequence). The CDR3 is CATSSPGQGGLYEQYF. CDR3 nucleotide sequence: TGTGCCACCAGCAGCCCGGGACAGGGTGGCCTTTACGAGCAGTACTTC.

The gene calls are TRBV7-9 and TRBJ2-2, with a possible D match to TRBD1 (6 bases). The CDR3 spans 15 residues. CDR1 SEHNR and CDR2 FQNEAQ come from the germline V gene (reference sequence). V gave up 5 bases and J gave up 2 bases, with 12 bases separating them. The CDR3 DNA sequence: TGTGCCAGCAGCCTTCGACAGGATAACACCGGGGAGCTGTTTTTT. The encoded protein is CASSLRQDNTGELFF. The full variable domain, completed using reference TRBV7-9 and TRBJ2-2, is DTGVSQNPRHKITKRGQNVTFRCDPISEHNRLYWYRQTLGQGPEFLTYFQNEAQLEKSRLLSDRFSAERPKGSFSTLEIQRTEQGDSAMYLCASSLRQDNTGELFFGEGSRLTVL.

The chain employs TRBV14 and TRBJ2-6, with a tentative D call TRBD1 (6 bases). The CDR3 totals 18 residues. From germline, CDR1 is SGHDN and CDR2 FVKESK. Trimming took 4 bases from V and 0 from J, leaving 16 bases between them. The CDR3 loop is CASSLPGVWNSGANVLTF. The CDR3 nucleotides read TGTGCCAGCAGCCTTCCAGGGGTCTGGAACTCTGGGGCCAACGTCCTGACTTTC.

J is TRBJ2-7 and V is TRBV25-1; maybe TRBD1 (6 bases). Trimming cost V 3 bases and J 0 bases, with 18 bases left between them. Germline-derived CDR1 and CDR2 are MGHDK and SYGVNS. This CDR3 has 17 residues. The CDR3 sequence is CASSELGWETGSYEQYF. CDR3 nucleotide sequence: TGTGCCAGCAGTGAGCTCGGTTGGGAGACAGGCTCCTACGAGCAGTACTTC.